This T cell receptor beta chain was retrieved from a study of early T cells in non-severe SARS-CoV-2 infection. The germline V gene encodes CDR1 SGHVS and CDR2 FQNEAQ. This CDR3 is 15 amino acids long. Between the trimmed V and J ends, which lost 7 bases and 1 base, there was a span of 16 bases. Attachment of unique molecular identifiers was made to individual cDNA molecules. In TCRdb, the 5' RACE reads were re-called with MiXCR into one record per CDR3 protein. The table lists under 50,000 distinct CDR3 sequences, 4.5% to 7% of them singletons. This clonotype was seen ten or more times. The TCR comes from an adult who was a healthcare worker with PCR-confirmed SARS-CoV-2 infection or an uninfected control (not recorded which). The genes are TRBV7-8 and TRBJ1-1, with D perhaps matching TRBD1 (6 bases). The sequencing input was whole blood. The CDR3 DNA reads as TGTGCCAGCACCCCTTGGGGGCAGACGAACACTGAAGCTTTCTTT. Amino acids: CASTPWGQTNTEAFF.